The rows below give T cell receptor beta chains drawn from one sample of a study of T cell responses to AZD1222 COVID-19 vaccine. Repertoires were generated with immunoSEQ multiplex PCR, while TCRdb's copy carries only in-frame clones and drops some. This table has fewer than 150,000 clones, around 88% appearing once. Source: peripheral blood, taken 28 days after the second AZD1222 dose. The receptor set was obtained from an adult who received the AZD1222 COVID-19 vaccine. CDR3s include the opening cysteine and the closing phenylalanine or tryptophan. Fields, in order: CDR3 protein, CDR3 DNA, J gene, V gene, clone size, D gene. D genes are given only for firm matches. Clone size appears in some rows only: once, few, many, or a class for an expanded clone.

CAWSDSRKRLGSSLWNQPQHF	TGTGCCTGGAGTGACTCTCGTAAACGCCTGGGCAGTTCTTTATGGAATCAGCCCCAGCATTTT	TRBJ1-5	TRBV30	NA	NA
CAWRVLGNTEAFF	TGTGCCTGGAGAGTGTTGGGGAACACTGAAGCTTTCTTT	TRBJ1-1	TRBV30	once	NA
CATEPGQVAQPQHF	TGTGCCACCGAACCGGGACAGGTCGCACAGCCCCAGCATTTT	TRBJ1-5	TRBV28	few	TRBD1
CASSLGLAGGRDTQYF	TGTGCCAGCAGCTTAGGACTAGCGGGGGGCCGGGATACGCAGTATTTT	TRBJ2-3	TRBV5-4	NA	TRBD2
CASSLAANSPLHF	TGTGCCAGCAGCTTAGCCGCGAATTCACCCCTCCACTTT	TRBJ1-6	TRBV7-3	once	NA
CASSELGGLRNTEAFF	TGTGCCAGCAGCGAGTTAGGGGGGCTTAGGAACACTGAAGCTTTCTTT	TRBJ1-1	TRBV7-2	NA	NA
CASSLGGDTLNWGYTF	TGTGCCAGCAGCTTAGGGGGGGACACCCTGAATTGGGGCTACACCTTC	TRBJ1-2	TRBV7-9	few	NA
CASSHLGSDEQYF	TGCGCCAGCAGCCATCTCGGCTCCGACGAGCAGTACTTC	TRBJ2-7	TRBV5-1	NA	NA
CASSLGLAGGTRETQYF	TGTGCCAGCAGCTTAGGGCTAGCGGGAGGAACGAGGGAGACCCAGTACTTC	TRBJ2-5	TRBV7-2	NA	TRBD2
CSVQGNTEAFF	TGCAGCGTCCAGGGGAACACTGAAGCTTTCTTT	TRBJ1-1	TRBV29-1	NA	NA
CASSFGSGTHTQYF	TGTGCCAGCAGCTTCGGGTCTGGGACACATACGCAGTATTTT	TRBJ2-3	TRBV11-2	NA	NA
CASSIGATKRGNYGYTF	TGTGCCAGTAGTATAGGGGCCACCAAGCGGGGTAACTATGGCTACACCTTC	TRBJ1-2	TRBV19	NA	NA
CASRRTGGATRRYGYTF	TGTGCCAGCCGCCGTACAGGGGGCGCAACCAGGCGCTATGGCTACACCTTC	TRBJ1-2	TRBV27	NA	TRBD1
CASSLASGTYEQYF	TGCGCCAGCAGCTTGGCCTCGGGGACCTACGAGCAGTACTTC	TRBJ2-7	TRBV5-1	few	NA
CASSDAPSAGAWGAYGYTF	TGTGCCAGCAGCGACGCTCCATCAGCCGGAGCCTGGGGCGCGTATGGCTACACCTTC	TRBJ1-2	TRBV21-1	few	NA
CASGRTGDTDTQYF	TGTGCCAGCGGTAGGACAGGGGACACAGATACGCAGTATTTT	TRBJ2-3	TRBV9	NA	TRBD1
CASSFSGGARDTQYF	TGTGCCAGCAGCTTTAGTGGGGGGGCCCGAGATACGCAGTATTTT	TRBJ2-3	TRBV9	NA	NA
CASSLSIGNTEAFF	TGTGCCAGCAGTTTATCGATTGGCAACACTGAAGCTTTCTTT	TRBJ1-1	TRBV27	NA	NA
CASRGDSTDTQYF	TGTGCCAGCAGGGGGGACTCCACAGATACGCAGTATTTT	TRBJ2-3	TRBV28	NA	NA
CSVIPRHSYNEQFF	TGCAGCGTTATTCCCCGGCACTCCTACAATGAGCAGTTCTTC	TRBJ2-1	TRBV29-1	NA	NA
CASSEAGTGNTEAFF	TGTGCCAGCAGTGAAGCGGGGACAGGGAACACTGAAGCTTTCTTT	TRBJ1-1	TRBV6-1	NA	TRBD1
CASSIQGQEKLFF	TGTGCCAGTAGTATACAGGGACAGGAAAAACTGTTTTTT	TRBJ1-4	TRBV19	NA	TRBD1
CASSLSGGPFYEQYF	TGTGCCAGCAGTTTAAGCGGGGGCCCCTTCTACGAGCAGTACTTC	TRBJ2-7	TRBV27	NA	TRBD2
CASSRSGLEKETQYF	TGTGCCAGCAGCAGATCCGGACTAGAGAAAGAGACCCAGTACTTC	TRBJ2-5	TRBV7-6	NA	TRBD2
CASSLAGGGPYEQYF	TGTGCCAGCAGCCTGGCAGGGGGGGGTCCCTACGAGCAGTACTTC	TRBJ2-7	TRBV7-2	NA	NA
CATTTHRDDRADTQYF	TGTGCCACCACCACCCACCGGGACGACCGCGCGGATACGCAGTATTTT	TRBJ2-3	TRBV28	NA	NA
CASSYRAPGAGGETQYF	TGTGCCAGCAGCTACCGGGCCCCGGGGGCTGGAGGAGAGACCCAGTACTTC	TRBJ2-5	TRBV11-3	NA	NA